Listed below are T cell receptor beta chains from one sample, sequenced in a study of blood T cell repertoires in COVID-19. Data came from immunoSEQ multiplex PCR; TCRdb stores just in-frame clones and leaves some out. The data contain under 400,000 clones, approximately 90% of them singletons. Sequenced sample: peripheral blood. Every receptor here comes from a woman in her 30s with COVID-19, enrolled during active disease. Both conserved end residues are part of each CDR3. D genes are given only for firm matches. Clone size is given for some rows only: seen once, a few or many times, or a class if the clone is expanded.

D,V,size,J,length,DNA,CDR3
.,TRBV4-1,.,TRBJ1-2,15,TGCGCCAGCAGCCAAGTAGTAACAGTTTTCTATGGCTACACCTTC,CASSQVVTVFYGYTF
.,TRBV10-1,once,TRBJ1-1,14,TGCGCCAGCAGACCTCGCCAGGATGGAACTGAAGCTTTCTTT,CASRPRQDGTEAFF
.,TRBV30,.,TRBJ1-4,13,TGTGCCTGGGCTGAGCAATTAAATGAAAAACTGTTTTTT,CAWAEQLNEKLFF
.,TRBV3-1/TRBV3-2,.,TRBJ1-5,14,TGTGCCAGCAGCCAAGCACCGGGGAATCAGCCCCAGCATTTT,CASSQAPGNQPQHF
.,TRBV5-1,.,TRBJ2-1,14,TGCGCCAGCAGCTTCAACTACCCAGTGGAAGAGCAGTTCTTC,CASSFNYPVEEQFF
.,TRBV27,.,TRBJ1-5,15,TGTGCCAGCAGTTTATCCGCTGGGGCTCTTCAGCCCCAGCATTTT,CASSLSAGALQPQHF
.,TRBV4-1,once,TRBJ1-4,17,TGCGCCAGCAGCCAAGCAACCTGGCAAGCAACTAATGAAAAACTGTTTTTT,CASSQATWQATNEKLFF
TRBD1,TRBV4-1,.,TRBJ1-4,18,TGCGCCAGCAGCCAAGGCCCCGCCCGACAGGGGACTAATGAAAAACTGTTTTTT,CASSQGPARQGTNEKLFF
TRBD1,TRBV2,.,TRBJ1-2,12,TGTGCCAGCAGACGGGACAGCTATGGCTACACCTTC,CASRRDSYGYTF
.,TRBV20-1,.,TRBJ2-1,14,TGCAGTGCTAGTCTTGTCAGCTCCTACAATGAGCAGTTCTTC,CSASLVSSYNEQFF
.,TRBV7-2,.,TRBJ1-1,13,TGTGCCACCCTAGCGGAATCGAACACTGAAGCTTTCTTT,CATLAESNTEAFF
.,TRBV3-1/TRBV3-2,.,TRBJ2-1,14,TGTGCCAGCAGCCAAGCCCACGGCTACAATGAGCAGTTCTTC,CASSQAHGYNEQFF
TRBD1,TRBV24-1,.,TRBJ2-5,16,TGTGCCACCAGTGACCGGAGCGGGACAGGGGGGGAGACCCAGTACTTC,CATSDRSGTGGETQYF
.,TRBV18,few,TRBJ2-2,14,TGTGCCAGCTCACCACCGATCAGTACCGGGGAGCTGTTTTTT,CASSPPISTGELFF
.,TRBV6-5,.,TRBJ1-2,13,TGTGCCAGCAGTTACAGGGGGGGACAAGGCTACACCTTC,CASSYRGGQGYTF
.,TRBV6-1,.,TRBJ2-7,13,TGTGCCAGCAGTGAAGGACAGCCCTACGAGCAGTACTTC,CASSEGQPYEQYF
TRBD1,TRBV7-2,.,TRBJ1-5,16,TGTGCCAGCAGCTCCGACAGGGGTGGTGGCAATCAGCCCCAGCATTTT,CASSSDRGGGNQPQHF
.,TRBV2,.,TRBJ1-4,14,TGTGCCAGCAGTGAGACTGCAACTAATGAAAAACTGTTTTTT,CASSETATNEKLFF
.,TRBV7-2,few,TRBJ2-5,13,TGTGCCAGCAGCTTGAACAGGGAAGAGACCCAGTACTTC,CASSLNREETQYF
TRBD2,TRBV19,.,TRBJ2-2,18,TGTGCCAGTAGTATTCGTAAAGTCCGGGACTACGCCACCGGGGAGCTGTTTTTT,CASSIRKVRDYATGELFF
TRBD2,TRBV3-1/TRBV3-2,.,TRBJ2-5,18,TGTGCCAGCAGCTATGGACTAGCGGGGGTCTCGGGGAAAGAGACCCAGTACTTC,CASSYGLAGVSGKETQYF
TRBD2,TRBV6-5,.,TRBJ2-1,14,TGTGCCAGCAGTTATGGGACTAGGTTCAATGAGCAGTTCTTC,CASSYGTRFNEQFF
.,TRBV11-2,.,TRBJ2-1,17,TGTGCCAGCAGCCCGCAGAAGCCCCTTACTATATACAATGAGCAGTTCTTC,CASSPQKPLTIYNEQFF
.,TRBV28,.,TRBJ1-1,15,TGTGCCAGCAGTTCTCTCCGAGGGATGAACACTGAAGCTTTCTTT,CASSSLRGMNTEAFF
.,TRBV5-1,.,TRBJ1-6,16,TGCGCCAGCAGCTTGGATCCCCAGGGAAATAATTCACCCCTCCACTTT,CASSLDPQGNNSPLHF
.,TRBV27,.,TRBJ2-7,18,TGTGCCAGCAGTTTCTCCATCACCCAAACCCAGGGAACCTACGAGCAGTACTTC,CASSFSITQTQGTYEQYF
.,TRBV3-1/TRBV3-2,.,TRBJ2-3,11,TGTGCCAGCACGGGGGCAGATACGCAGTATTTT,CASTGADTQYF
TRBD1,TRBV5-6,.,TRBJ1-2,14,TGTGCCAGCCGGAAGACAGGGGCACTATATGGCTACACCTTC,CASRKTGALYGYTF